The rows below give T cell receptor beta chains drawn from one sample of a study of Tregs in tolerant kidney transplant recipients. Assay: immunoSEQ multiplex PCR; the TCRdb copy retains only in-frame clones and omits some. Here the sample spans some 70,000 clones, 80% to 85% being singletons. Specimen: CD4+ T cells from blood. These receptors originate from a human donor in good health. CDR3s include the opening cysteine and the closing phenylalanine or tryptophan. The order of the fields is D gene, V gene, clone size, J gene, CDR3 protein, CDR3 DNA. The D gene is left open where the match is weak. Clone size is shown for a subset of rows, as once, few, many or a class of expanded clone.

-	TRBV4-1	medium-sized	TRBJ1-4	CASSRPDRYQFF	TGCGCCAGCAGCCGACCTGACAGGTATCAGTTTTTT
-	TRBV7-2	few	TRBJ2-5	CASSLVREETQYF	TGTGCCAGCAGCTTAGTGCGGGAAGAGACCCAGTACTTC
-	TRBV7-6	-	TRBJ2-6	CASSSLGAGANVLTF	TGTGCCAGCAGCTCCCTGGGGGCTGGGGCCAACGTCCTGACTTTC
-	TRBV21-1	-	TRBJ1-5	CASSKDWQEKLGGQPQHF	TGTGCCAGCAGCAAAGATTGGCAGGAGAAGTTGGGGGGTCAGCCCCAGCATTTT
TRBD1	TRBV4-1	-	TRBJ2-1	CASSTPRDRGYNEQFF	TGCGCCAGCAGCACACCCCGGGACAGGGGGTACAATGAGCAGTTCTTC
-	TRBV7-8	-	TRBJ1-2	CASSPQGWGGYTF	TGTGCCAGCAGCCCACAGGGTTGGGGTGGCTACACCTTC
TRBD2	TRBV28	-	TRBJ2-1	CASSLWGGMVNEQFF	TGTGCCAGCAGTTTATGGGGAGGGATGGTCAATGAGCAGTTCTTC
-	TRBV7-9	-	TRBJ2-3	CASSLRGRTDTQYF	TGTGCCAGCAGCCTCAGGGGGAGGACAGATACGCAGTATTTT
-	TRBV5-1	-	TRBJ2-3	CASSSLGGTQYF	TGCGCCAGCAGCTCACTTGGAGGTACGCAGTATTTT
-	TRBV5-1	once	TRBJ2-2	CASSPGTQNTGELFF	TGCGCCAGCAGCCCGGGGACACAAAACACCGGGGAGCTGTTTTTT
-	TRBV11-3	-	TRBJ2-1	CASSLATSKVQEFF	TGTGCCAGCAGCTTAGCTACATCTAAGGTACAAGAGTTCTTC
-	TRBV2	-	TRBJ1-2	CASSDPTPGYTF	TGTGCCAGCAGTGATCCCACCCCCGGCTACACCTTC
-	TRBV4-3	medium-sized	TRBJ2-7	CASSRTPGEEQYF	TGCGCCAGCAGCCGAACCCCAGGGGAAGAGCAGTACTTC
-	TRBV25-1	-	TRBJ1-5	CASSSGNQPQHF	TGTGCCAGCAGTAGCGGCAATCAGCCCCAGCATTTT
TRBD1	TRBV7-2	once	TRBJ1-3	CASSRAGGAGNTIYF	TGTGCCAGCAGTAGAGCAGGGGGTGCTGGAAACACCATATATTTT
-	TRBV5-3	once	TRBJ2-5	CARRDTGSRGETQYF	TGTGCCAGAAGGGACACGGGGTCGCGGGGAGAGACCCAGTACTTC
-	TRBV5-5	-	TRBJ1-5	CASSGRHNQPQHF	TGTGCCAGCAGCGGACGGCACAATCAGCCCCAGCATTTT
TRBD1	TRBV20-1	-	TRBJ1-2	CSAMDRGYTF	TGCAGTGCTATGGACAGGGGCTACACCTTC
-	TRBV15	-	TRBJ1-1	CATSRDQGDAEAFF	TGTGCCACCAGCAGAGATCAGGGTGACGCTGAAGCTTTCTTT
-	TRBV11-2	-	TRBJ1-1	CASSLVSGASYEAFF	TGTGCCAGCAGCTTAGTCTCGGGGGCTAGTTATGAAGCTTTCTTT
-	TRBV10-3	-	TRBJ2-3	CAISEGGGSPQYF	TGTGCCATCAGTGAGGGAGGGGGTAGTCCGCAGTATTTT
TRBD2	TRBV7-2	-	TRBJ2-3	CASSLFGTSGMDTQYF	TGTGCCAGCAGCTTATTTGGGACTAGCGGGATGGATACGCAGTATTTT
-	TRBV5-1	-	TRBJ2-1	CASSPLSAGTVYNEQFF	TGCGCCAGCAGTCCCCTGAGCGCGGGGACCGTTTACAATGAGCAGTTCTTC
TRBD1	TRBV5-1	once	TRBJ2-3	CASSSGTDTDTQYF	TGCGCCAGCAGCTCGGGGACAGATACAGATACGCAGTATTTT
TRBD2	TRBV10-3	-	TRBJ2-7	CAISERLAGDYEQYF	TGTGCCATCAGTGAGAGGCTAGCGGGAGACTACGAGCAGTACTTC
-	TRBV29-1	-	TRBJ1-2	CSEEALYYGYTF	TGCAGCGAGGAGGCCCTATACTATGGCTACACCTTC
-	TRBV9	-	TRBJ1-1	CASSLGGLLNTEAFF	TGTGCCAGCAGCCTGGGGGGGCTCCTGAACACTGAAGCTTTCTTT
-	TRBV21-1	-	TRBJ2-5	CASSNLTGGSETQYF	TGTGCCAGCAGCAATCTAACAGGGGGGAGTGAGACCCAGTACTTC
-	TRBV11-3	-	TRBJ2-2	CASSRSRGNTGELFF	TGTGCCAGCAGCCGGAGCAGGGGGAACACCGGGGAGCTGTTTTTT
-	TRBV12-5	-	TRBJ2-1	CASGLVLGLAYNEQFF	TGTGCTAGTGGTTTGGTATTGGGGTTGGCCTACAATGAGCAGTTCTTC
TRBD1	TRBV5-5	-	TRBJ2-5	CASSSGTGGFLETQYF	TGTGCCAGCAGCTCTGGGACAGGGGGCTTTCTAGAGACCCAGTACTTC
TRBD1	TRBV5-4	-	TRBJ2-7	CASSKGGQALREQYF	TGTGCCAGCAGCAAGGGGGGACAGGCCCTACGGGAGCAGTACTTC